The sequence of this T cell receptor (beta chain) was determined in a study of blood T cell repertoires in COVID-19. Study-wide context: Samples taken during acute and convalescent COVID-19 were collected in the United States, Italy and Spain. T cells, B-cell-depleted T cells, or PBMCs supplied cDNA or gDNA.

The germline V gene has CDR1 MGHRA and CDR2 YSYEKL. CDR3 length: 17 residues. V gave up 0 bases and J gave up 4 bases; unmatched junction bases: 8. Authors' processing steps: Researchers report that nucleated cell counts were estimated from reference gene primer amplification. The method was immunoSEQ multiplex PCR; TCRdb's version includes in-frame clones alone and lacks a portion of them. Clonal size and the V and J genes are those of that table, whereas D and trimming came from the DNA. Of about 240,000 clones listed, 82% are singletons. Sequencing input: peripheral blood. The chain carries TRBV4-1 and TRBJ2-1; 8 nucleotides agree with TRBD2. This TCR derives from a woman aged 60-75 years with active or convalescent COVID-19. CDR3 sequence (DNA): TGCGCCAGCAGCCAAGAAGTTCGCGGCGGGGGGTACAATGAGCAGTTCTTC. Amino acid sequence: CASSQEVRGGGYNEQFF.